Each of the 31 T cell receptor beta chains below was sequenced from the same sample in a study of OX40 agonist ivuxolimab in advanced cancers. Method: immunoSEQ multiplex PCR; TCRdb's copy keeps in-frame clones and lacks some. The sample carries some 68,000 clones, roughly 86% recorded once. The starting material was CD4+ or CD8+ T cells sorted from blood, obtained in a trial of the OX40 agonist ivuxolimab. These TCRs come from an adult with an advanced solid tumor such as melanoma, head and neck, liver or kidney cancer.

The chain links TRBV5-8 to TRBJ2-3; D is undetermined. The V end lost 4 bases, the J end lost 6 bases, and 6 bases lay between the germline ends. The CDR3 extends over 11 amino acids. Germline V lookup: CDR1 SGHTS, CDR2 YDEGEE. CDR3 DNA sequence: TGTGCCAGCAGCCGCCCCGATACGCAGTATTTT. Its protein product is CASSRPDTQYF.

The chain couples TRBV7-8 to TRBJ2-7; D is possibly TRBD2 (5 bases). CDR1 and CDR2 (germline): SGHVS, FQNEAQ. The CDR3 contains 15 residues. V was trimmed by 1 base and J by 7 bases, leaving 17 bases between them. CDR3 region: CASSLDEGRAVEQYF. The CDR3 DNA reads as TGTGCCAGCAGCTTAGATGAGGGTCGGGCGGTAGAGCAGTACTTC. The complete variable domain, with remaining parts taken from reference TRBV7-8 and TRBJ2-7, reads GAGVSQSPRYKVAKRGQDVALRCDPISGHVSLFWYQQALGQGPEFLTYFQNEAQLDKSGLPSDRFFAERPEGSVSTLKIQRTQQEDSAVYLCASSLDEGRAVEQYFGPGTRLTVT.

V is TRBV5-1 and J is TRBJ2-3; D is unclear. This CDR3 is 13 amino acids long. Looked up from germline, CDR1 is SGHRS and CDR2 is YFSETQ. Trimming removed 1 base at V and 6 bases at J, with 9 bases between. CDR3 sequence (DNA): TGCGCCAGCAGCTTGCACCGGGCGGATACGCAGTATTTT. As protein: CASSLHRADTQYF.

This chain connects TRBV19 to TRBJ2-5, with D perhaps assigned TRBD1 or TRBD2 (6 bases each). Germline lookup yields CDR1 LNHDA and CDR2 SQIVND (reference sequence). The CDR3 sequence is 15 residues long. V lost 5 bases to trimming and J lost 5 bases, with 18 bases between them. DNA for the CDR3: TGTGCCAGTAGTTTCACACAAGGGGGGATGGAGACCCAGTACTTC. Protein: CASSFTQGGMETQYF.

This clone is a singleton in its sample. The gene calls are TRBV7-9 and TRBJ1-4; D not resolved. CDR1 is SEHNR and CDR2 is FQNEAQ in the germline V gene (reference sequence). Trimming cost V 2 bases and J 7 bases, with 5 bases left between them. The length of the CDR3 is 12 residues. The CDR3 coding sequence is TGTGCCAGCAGCTTAAACATTGAAAAACTGTTTTTT. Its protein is CASSLNIEKLFF.

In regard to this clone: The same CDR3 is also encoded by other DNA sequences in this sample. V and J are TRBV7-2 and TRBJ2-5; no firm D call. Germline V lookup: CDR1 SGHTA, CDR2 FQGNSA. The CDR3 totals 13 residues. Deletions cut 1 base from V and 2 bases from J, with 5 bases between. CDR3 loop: CASSLVQQETQYF. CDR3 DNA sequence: TGTGCCAGCAGCTTAGTCCAGCAAGAGACCCAGTACTTC.

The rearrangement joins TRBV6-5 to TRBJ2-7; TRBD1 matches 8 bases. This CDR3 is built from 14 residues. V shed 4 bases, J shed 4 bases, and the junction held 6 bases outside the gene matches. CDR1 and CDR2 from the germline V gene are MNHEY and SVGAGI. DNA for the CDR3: TGTGCCAGCAGTTCCTTAGGACAGGGTTACGAGCAGTACTTC. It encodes CASSSLGQGYEQYF.

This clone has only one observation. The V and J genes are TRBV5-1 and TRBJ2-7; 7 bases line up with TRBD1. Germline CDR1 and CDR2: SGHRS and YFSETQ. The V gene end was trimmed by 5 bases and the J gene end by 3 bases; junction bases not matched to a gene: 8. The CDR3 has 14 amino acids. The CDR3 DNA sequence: TGCGCCAGCAGTCAGACAGGGTCGAGCTACGAGCAGTACTTC. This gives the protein CASSQTGSSYEQYF.

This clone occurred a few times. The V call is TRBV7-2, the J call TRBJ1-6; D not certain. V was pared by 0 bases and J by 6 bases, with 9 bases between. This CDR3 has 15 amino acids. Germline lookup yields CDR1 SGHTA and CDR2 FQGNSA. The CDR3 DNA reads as TGTGCCAGCAGCTTAGCCCCGGGAGGTAATTCACCCCTCCACTTT. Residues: CASSLAPGGNSPLHF.

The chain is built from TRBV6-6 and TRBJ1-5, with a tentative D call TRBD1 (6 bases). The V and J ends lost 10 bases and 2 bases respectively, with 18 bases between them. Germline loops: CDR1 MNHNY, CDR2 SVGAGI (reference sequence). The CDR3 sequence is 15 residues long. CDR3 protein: CATNRALGGNQPQHF. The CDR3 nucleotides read TGTGCCACCAACAGGGCGTTGGGTGGCAATCAGCCCCAGCATTTT.

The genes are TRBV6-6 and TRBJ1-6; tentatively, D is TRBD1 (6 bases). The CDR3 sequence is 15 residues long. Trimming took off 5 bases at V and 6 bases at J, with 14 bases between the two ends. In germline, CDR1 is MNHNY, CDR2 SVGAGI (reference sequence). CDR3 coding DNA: TGTGCCAGCAGTCGGACCGGGGGCTCTAATTCACCCCTCCACTTT. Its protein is CASSRTGGSNSPLHF.

The CDR3 reads CASSGANYNEQFF. The CDR3 nucleotides read TGCGCCAGCAGCGGGGCCAACTACAATGAGCAGTTCTTC. The J gene is TRBJ2-1, the V gene TRBV5-1, with D maybe TRBD1 (5 bases). CDR1 is SGHRS and CDR2 is YFSETQ in the germline V gene. The CDR3 has 13 amino acids. The germline V and J ends were trimmed by 4 bases and 3 bases, with 8 bases remaining between them.

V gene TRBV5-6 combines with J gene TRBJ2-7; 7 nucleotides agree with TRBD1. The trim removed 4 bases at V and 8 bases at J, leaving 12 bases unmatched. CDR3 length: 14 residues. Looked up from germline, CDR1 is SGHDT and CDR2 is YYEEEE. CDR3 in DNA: TGTGCCAGCAGCGGGGGACAGACTTTAAGCAAGCAGTACTTC. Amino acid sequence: CASSGGQTLSKQYF.

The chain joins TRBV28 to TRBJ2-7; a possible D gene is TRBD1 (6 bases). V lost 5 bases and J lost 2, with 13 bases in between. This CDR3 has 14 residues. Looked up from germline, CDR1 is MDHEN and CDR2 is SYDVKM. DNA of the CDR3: TGTGCCAGCAGTCCCTCAGGGGTCGCCTACGAGCAGTACTTC. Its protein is CASSPSGVAYEQYF.

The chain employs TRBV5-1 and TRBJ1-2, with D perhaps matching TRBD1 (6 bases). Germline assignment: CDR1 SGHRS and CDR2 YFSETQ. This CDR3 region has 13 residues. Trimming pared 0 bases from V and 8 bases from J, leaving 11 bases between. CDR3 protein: CASSLAKGGGYTF. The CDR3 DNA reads TGCGCCAGCAGCTTGGCCAAAGGGGGAGGCTACACCTTC.

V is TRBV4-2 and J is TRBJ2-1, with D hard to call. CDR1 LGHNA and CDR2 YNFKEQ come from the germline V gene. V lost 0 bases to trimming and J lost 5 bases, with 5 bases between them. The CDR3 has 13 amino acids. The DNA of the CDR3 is TGTGCCAGCAGCCAAGACCTCAACAATGAGCAGTTCTTC. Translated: CASSQDLNNEQFF.

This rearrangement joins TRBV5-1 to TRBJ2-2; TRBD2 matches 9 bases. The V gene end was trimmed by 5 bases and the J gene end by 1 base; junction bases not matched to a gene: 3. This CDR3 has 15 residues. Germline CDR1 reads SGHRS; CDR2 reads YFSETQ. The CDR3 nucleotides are TGCGCCAGCAGACGGACTAGCGAGAACACCGGGGAGCTGTTTTTT. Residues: CASRRTSENTGELFF.

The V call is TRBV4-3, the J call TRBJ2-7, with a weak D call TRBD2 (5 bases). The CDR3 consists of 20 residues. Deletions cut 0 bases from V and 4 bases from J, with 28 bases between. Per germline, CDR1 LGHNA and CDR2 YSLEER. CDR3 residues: CASSQEIGDRRDRLIYEQYF. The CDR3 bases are TGCGCCAGCAGCCAAGAAATCGGGGATAGAAGAGATCGGTTGATTTACGAGCAGTACTTC.

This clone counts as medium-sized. The CDR3 is CATSRGASAGGTYNEQFF. As DNA, the CDR3 is TGTGCCACCAGCAGAGGGGCCTCGGCGGGGGGAACTTACAATGAGCAGTTCTTC. This chain joins TRBV15 and TRBJ2-1; 8 nucleotides line up with TRBD2. V shed 1 base and J 4 bases; nucleotides not matched to a gene: 12. Per germline, CDR1 LNHNV and CDR2 YYDKDF (reference sequence). CDR3 size: 18 residues. The complete variable domain, with remaining parts taken from reference TRBV15 and TRBJ2-1, reads DAMVIQNPRYQVTQFGKPVTLSCSQTLNHNVMYWYQQKSSQAPKLLFHYYDKDFNNEADTPDNFQSRRPNTSFCFLDIRSPGLGDTAMYLCATSRGASAGGTYNEQFFGPGTRLTVL.

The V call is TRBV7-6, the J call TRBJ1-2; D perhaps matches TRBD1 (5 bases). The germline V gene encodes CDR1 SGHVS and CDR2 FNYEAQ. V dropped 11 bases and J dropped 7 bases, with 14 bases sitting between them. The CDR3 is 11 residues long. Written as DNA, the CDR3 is TGTGCCGGAGGGGAGGTCGGTGGCTACACCTTC. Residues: CAGGEVGGYTF. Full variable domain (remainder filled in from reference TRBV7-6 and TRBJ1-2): GAGVSQSPRYKVTKRGQDVALRCDPISGHVSLYWYRQALGQGPEFLTYFNYEAQQDKSGLPNDRFSAERPEGSISTLTIQRTEQRDSAMYRCAGGEVGGYTFGSGTRLTVV.

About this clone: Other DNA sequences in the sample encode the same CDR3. The CDR3: CASSPDRGTYNEQFF. The CDR3 DNA reads TGTGCCAGCAGCCCTGACAGGGGGACGTACAATGAGCAGTTCTTC. V is TRBV7-2 and J is TRBJ2-1; 9 bases agree with TRBD1. The CDR3 covers 15 residues. Per the germline V gene, CDR1 is SGHTA and CDR2 is FQGNSA. V lost 5 bases, J lost 4 bases, and 6 bases stayed unmatched.

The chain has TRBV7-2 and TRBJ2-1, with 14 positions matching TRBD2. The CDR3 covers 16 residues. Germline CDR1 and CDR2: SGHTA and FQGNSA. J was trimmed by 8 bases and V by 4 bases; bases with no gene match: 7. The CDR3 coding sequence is TGTGCCAGCAGCTCCAGACTAGCGGGGGGGACTGATGAGCAGTTCTTC. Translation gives CASSSRLAGGTDEQFF.

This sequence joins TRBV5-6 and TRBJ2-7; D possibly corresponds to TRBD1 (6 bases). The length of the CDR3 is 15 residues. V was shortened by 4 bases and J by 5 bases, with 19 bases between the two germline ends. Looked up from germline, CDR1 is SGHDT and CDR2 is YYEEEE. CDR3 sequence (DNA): TGTGCCAGCAGCATGATACACAGGGTTGGAAACGAGCAGTACTTC. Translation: CASSMIHRVGNEQYF.

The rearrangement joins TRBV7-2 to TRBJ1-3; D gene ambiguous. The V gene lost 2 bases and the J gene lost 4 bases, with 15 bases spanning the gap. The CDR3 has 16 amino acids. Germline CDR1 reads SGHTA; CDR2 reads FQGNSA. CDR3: CASSLSSGASGNTIYF. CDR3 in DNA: TGTGCCAGCAGCTTAAGCTCGGGCGCTTCCGGAAACACCATATATTTT.

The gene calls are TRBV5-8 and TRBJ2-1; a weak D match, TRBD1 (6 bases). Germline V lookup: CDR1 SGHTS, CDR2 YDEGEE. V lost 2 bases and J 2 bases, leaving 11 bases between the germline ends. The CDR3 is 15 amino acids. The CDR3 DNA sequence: TGTGCCAGCAGCTTTACAGGGACCACCTACAATGAGCAGTTCTTC. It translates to CASSFTGTTYNEQFF.

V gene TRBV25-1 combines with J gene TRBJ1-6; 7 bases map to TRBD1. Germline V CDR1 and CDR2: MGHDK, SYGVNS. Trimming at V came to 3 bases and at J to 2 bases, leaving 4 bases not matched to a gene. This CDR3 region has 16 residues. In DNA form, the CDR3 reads TGTGCCAGCAGTGATAACAGGGGTACCTATAATTCACCCCTCCACTTT. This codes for CASSDNRGTYNSPLHF.

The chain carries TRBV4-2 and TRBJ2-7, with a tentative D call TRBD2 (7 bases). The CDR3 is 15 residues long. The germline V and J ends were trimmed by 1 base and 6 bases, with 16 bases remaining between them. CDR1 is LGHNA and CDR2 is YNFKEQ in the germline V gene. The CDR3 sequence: CASSQGVRGGREQYF. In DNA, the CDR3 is TGTGCCAGCAGCCAAGGGGTGAGGGGGGGACGCGAGCAGTACTTC.

The CDR3 DNA reads as TGTGCCAGCAGCTTGTTACAGGGGGCGACCGGGGAGCTGTTTTTT. It specifies CASSLLQGATGELFF. V and J are TRBV5-5 and TRBJ2-2; 9 positions agree with TRBD1. The germline V gene has CDR1 SGHKS and CDR2 YYEKEE (reference sequence). The CDR3 has 15 amino acids. J gave up 5 bases and V 1 base, and 3 bases lay outside the gene matches.

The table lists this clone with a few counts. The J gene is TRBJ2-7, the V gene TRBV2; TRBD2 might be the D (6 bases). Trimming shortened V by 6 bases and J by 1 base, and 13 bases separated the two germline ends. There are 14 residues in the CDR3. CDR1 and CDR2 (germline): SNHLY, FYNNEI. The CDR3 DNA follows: TGTGCCAGCAGGTCGGGAGATGGGTCCTACGAGCAGTACTTC. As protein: CASRSGDGSYEQYF.

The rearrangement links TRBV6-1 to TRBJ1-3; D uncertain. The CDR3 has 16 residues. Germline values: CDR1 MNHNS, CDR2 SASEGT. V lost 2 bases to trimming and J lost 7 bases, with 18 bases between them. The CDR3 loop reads CASSEIGNSLLNTIYF. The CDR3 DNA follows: TGTGCCAGCAGTGAAATCGGGAACTCGCTACTTAACACCATATATTTT.

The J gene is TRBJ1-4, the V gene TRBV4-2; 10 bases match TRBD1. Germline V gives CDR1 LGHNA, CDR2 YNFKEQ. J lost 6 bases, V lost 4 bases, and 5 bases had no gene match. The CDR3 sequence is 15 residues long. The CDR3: CASSPRDRGDEKLFF. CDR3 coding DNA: TGTGCCAGCAGCCCCCGGGACAGGGGAGATGAAAAACTGTTTTTT.